Listed below are T cell receptor beta chains from one sample, sequenced in a study of beta chain features in type 1 diabetes. The assay was immunoSEQ multiplex PCR, and TCRdb's table has in-frame clones only and misses some. The data show hundreds of thousands of clones, with less than 9.5% seen just once and around 0.44% held by the top ten. Sequenced: central memory CD4+ T cells from blood. The receptors come from a woman in her late teens or twenties in good health. CDR3s include the opening cysteine and the closing phenylalanine or tryptophan. Each record gives: clone size, J gene, D gene, V gene, CDR3 DNA, CDR3 protein. A D gene is named only where the DNA matches it firmly. A row's size may be missing; if present it is once, few, many or a size class.

clone_size: many
j_call: TRBJ1-4
d_call: .
v_call: TRBV15
cdr3_nt: TGTGCCACCAGCCTAACGGGCGCCTTCAATGAAAAACTGTTTTTT
cdr3_aa: CATSLTGAFNEKLFF

clone_size: .
j_call: TRBJ1-5
d_call: .
v_call: TRBV28
cdr3_nt: TGTGCCAGCAGGCGAGTCGACAGCCTCAATCAGCCCCAGCATTTT
cdr3_aa: CASRRVDSLNQPQHF

clone_size: few
j_call: TRBJ2-7
d_call: .
v_call: TRBV7-2
cdr3_nt: TGTGCCAGCTCCTTCTATGAGGGTAGCTACGAGCAGTACTTC
cdr3_aa: CASSFYEGSYEQYF

clone_size: .
j_call: TRBJ2-7
d_call: .
v_call: TRBV7-2
cdr3_nt: TGTGCCAGCGGCGCCGACTGGGCTTCCTACGAGCAGTACTTC
cdr3_aa: CASGADWASYEQYF

clone_size: .
j_call: TRBJ2-7
d_call: .
v_call: TRBV25-1
cdr3_nt: TGTGCCAGCAGTGAACCCAGCGCCTACGAGCAGTACTTC
cdr3_aa: CASSEPSAYEQYF

clone_size: .
j_call: TRBJ1-5
d_call: .
v_call: TRBV18
cdr3_nt: TGTGCCAGCTCCCCAGGGCCCAATCAGCCCCAGCATTTT
cdr3_aa: CASSPGPNQPQHF

clone_size: many
j_call: TRBJ2-2
d_call: .
v_call: TRBV27
cdr3_nt: TGTGCCAGCATGCCGACTCGCACCGGGGAGCTGTTTTTT
cdr3_aa: CASMPTRTGELFF

clone_size: .
j_call: TRBJ2-4
d_call: .
v_call: TRBV28
cdr3_nt: TGTGCCAGCTGTATGGGTCTAGCCAAAAACATTCAGTACTTC
cdr3_aa: CASCMGLAKNIQYF

clone_size: many
j_call: TRBJ2-3
d_call: .
v_call: TRBV15
cdr3_nt: TGTGCCACCAGCAGGGTCAGGTATAGCACAGATACGCAGTATTTT
cdr3_aa: CATSRVRYSTDTQYF

clone_size: many
j_call: TRBJ2-5
d_call: .
v_call: TRBV2
cdr3_nt: TGTGCCAGCGGGATTTTGGAGACCCAGTACTTC
cdr3_aa: CASGILETQYF

clone_size: few
j_call: TRBJ2-5
d_call: .
v_call: TRBV15
cdr3_nt: TGTGCCACCAGCAGAGATGTGGGAGAGACCCAGTACTTC
cdr3_aa: CATSRDVGETQYF